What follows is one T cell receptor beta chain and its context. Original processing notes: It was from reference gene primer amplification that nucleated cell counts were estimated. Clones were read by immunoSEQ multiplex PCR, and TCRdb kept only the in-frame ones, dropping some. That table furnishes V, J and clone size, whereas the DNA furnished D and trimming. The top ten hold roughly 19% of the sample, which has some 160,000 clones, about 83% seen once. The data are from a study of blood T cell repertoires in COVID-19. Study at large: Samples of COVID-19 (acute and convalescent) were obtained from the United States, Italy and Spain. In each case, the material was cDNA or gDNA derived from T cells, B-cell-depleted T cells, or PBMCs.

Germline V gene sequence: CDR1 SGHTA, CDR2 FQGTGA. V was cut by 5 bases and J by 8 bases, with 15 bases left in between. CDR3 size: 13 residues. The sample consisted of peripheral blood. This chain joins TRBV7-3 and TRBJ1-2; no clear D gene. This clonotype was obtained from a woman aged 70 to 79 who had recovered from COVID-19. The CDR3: CASSQNGVGGYTF. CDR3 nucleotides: TGTGCCAGCAGCCAAAACGGGGTCGGGGGCTACACCTTC.